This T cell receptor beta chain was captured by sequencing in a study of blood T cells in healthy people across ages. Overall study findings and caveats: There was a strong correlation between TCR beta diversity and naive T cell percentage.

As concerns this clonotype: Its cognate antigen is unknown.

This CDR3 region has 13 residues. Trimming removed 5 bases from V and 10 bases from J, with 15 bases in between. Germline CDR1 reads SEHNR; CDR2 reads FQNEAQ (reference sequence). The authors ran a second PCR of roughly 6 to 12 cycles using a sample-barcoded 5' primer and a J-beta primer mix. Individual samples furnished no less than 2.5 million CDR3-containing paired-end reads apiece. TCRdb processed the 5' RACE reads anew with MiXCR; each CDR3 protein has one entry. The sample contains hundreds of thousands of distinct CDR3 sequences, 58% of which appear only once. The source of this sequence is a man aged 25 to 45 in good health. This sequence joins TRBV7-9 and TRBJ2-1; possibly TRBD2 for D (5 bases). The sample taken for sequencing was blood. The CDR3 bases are TGTGCCAGCAGCCCCACCACTAGTTGGGAGCAGTTCTTC. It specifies CASSPTTSWEQFF. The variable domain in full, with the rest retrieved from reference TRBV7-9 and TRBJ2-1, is DTGVSQNPRHKITKRGQNVTFRCDPISEHNRLYWYRQTLGQGPEFLTYFQNEAQLEKSRLLSDRFSAERPKGSFSTLEIQRTEQGDSAMYLCASSPTTSWEQFFGPGTRLTVL.